The TCR beta chain described here comes from a study of OX40 agonist ivuxolimab in advanced cancers. Clones were sequenced by immunoSEQ multiplex PCR, and TCRdb holds only the in-frame ones, with some missing. The sample includes about 68,000 clones, 82% seen only once; the top ten take approximately 11%. This CDR3 comprises 13 residues. Germline values: CDR1 SGHNT, CDR2 YYREEE (reference sequence). V was cut by 0 bases and J by 1 base, with 5 bases left in between. This material consisted of CD4+ or CD8+ T cells sorted from blood, taken in a trial of the OX40 agonist ivuxolimab. The J gene is TRBJ2-7, the V gene TRBV5-4; D not resolved. The receptor was derived from an adult with an advanced solid tumor such as melanoma, head and neck, liver or kidney cancer. The CDR3 protein is CASSLAVSYEQYV. CDR3 DNA sequence: TGTGCCAGCAGCTTGGCGGTTTCCTACGAGCAGTACGTC.